Below are 19 T cell receptor beta chains sequenced from a single sample in a study of blood T cell repertoires in COVID-19. Sequencing used immunoSEQ multiplex PCR; TCRdb keeps in-frame clones, though not all of them. This repertoire shows about 350,000 clones, approximately 90% found once; its top ten account for approximately 3.5%. Sequences were obtained from peripheral blood. These receptors all come from a woman aged 18-30 years who had recovered from COVID-19.

This chain links TRBV6-2 or TRBV6-3 with TRBJ1-2; TRBD1 matches at 9 bases. The CDR3 totals 16 residues. Trimming took 5 bases from V and 5 from J; bases not matched to a gene: 12. The germline gives CDR1 MNHEY, CDR2 SVGEGT. CDR3 protein: CASSRHPTGGPYGYTF. The DNA for the CDR3 is TGTGCCAGCAGTCGGCATCCCACAGGGGGCCCATATGGCTACACCTTC.

The chain uses TRBV7-9 and TRBJ2-1, with D maybe TRBD2 (6 bases). The germline V and J ends were trimmed by 1 base and 8 bases, with 15 bases remaining between them. The CDR3 length is 15 residues. In germline, CDR1 is SEHNR, CDR2 FQNEAQ (reference sequence). The DNA for the CDR3 is TGTGCCAGCAGCTTAGGACACCGACTAGGGGATGAGCAGTTCTTC. Its protein product is CASSLGHRLGDEQFF.

V usage is TRBV5-1 and J usage is TRBJ1-2; 7 bases fit TRBD1. The length of the CDR3 is 14 residues. Germline V gives CDR1 SGHRS, CDR2 YFSETQ. V lost 4 bases, J lost 2 bases, and 5 bases stayed unmatched. The CDR3 spells CASSIQTGNYGYTF. The CDR3 DNA is TGCGCCAGCAGCATCCAGACAGGGAACTATGGCTACACCTTC.

The rearrangement links TRBV15 to TRBJ1-1; 10 nucleotides match TRBD1. CDR1 and CDR2 from the germline V gene are LNHNV and YYDKDF (reference sequence). V shed 4 bases and J 5 bases; nucleotides not matched to a gene: 4. The CDR3 is 14 amino acids. CDR3 sequence: CATSKRTGGTEAFF. The CDR3 DNA reads TGTGCCACCAGCAAACGGACAGGGGGGACTGAAGCTTTCTTT. Drawing the rest from reference TRBV15 and TRBJ1-1, the complete variable domain is DAMVIQNPRYQVTQFGKPVTLSCSQTLNHNVMYWYQQKSSQAPKLLFHYYDKDFNNEADTPDNFQSRRPNTSFCFLDIRSPGLGDTAMYLCATSKRTGGTEAFFGQGTRLTVV.

The chain combines TRBV5-5 with TRBJ1-3, with TRBD1 identical over 8 bases. V lost 5 bases, J lost 4 bases, and 8 bases stayed unmatched. The CDR3 contains 15 residues. CDR1 and CDR2 (germline): SGHKS, YYEKEE (reference sequence). CDR3 in amino acids: CASRRDRGRGNTIYF. The CDR3 region has the DNA TGTGCCAGCAGAAGAGACAGGGGCCGCGGAAACACCATATATTTT.

The rearrangement joins TRBV9 to TRBJ2-3; a possible D gene is TRBD2 (6 bases). Germline CDR1 SGDLS, CDR2 YYNGEE. CDR3 length: 16 residues. Trimming removed 0 bases from V and 2 bases from J, with 13 bases in between. The DNA for the CDR3 is TGTGCCAGCAGCGTAGCGGGGGTACCTTTCACAGATACGCAGTATTTT. This encodes CASSVAGVPFTDTQYF.

The rearrangement links TRBV19 to TRBJ2-1, with 10 bases identical to TRBD1. The CDR3 runs 15 residues. Unmatched junction bases numbered 7, after V lost 5 bases and J lost 6 bases. Germline assignment: CDR1 LNHDA and CDR2 SQIVND (reference sequence). CDR3 coding DNA: TGTGCCAGTAGTTTACGACAGGGGGCAGTCAATGAGCAGTTCTTC. Translation gives CASSLRQGAVNEQFF.

V usage is TRBV6-5 and J usage is TRBJ2-5; unclear D gene. The CDR3 has 12 residues. V was clipped by 0 bases and J by 7 bases, with 6 bases between them. Germline loops: CDR1 MNHEY, CDR2 SVGAGI. Here the CDR3 DNA reads TGTGCCAGCAGTTACTCCGGCGGGACCCAGTACTTC. It yields the protein CASSYSGGTQYF.

V is TRBV2 and J is TRBJ2-5; 8 nucleotides match TRBD1. Germline V lookup: CDR1 SNHLY, CDR2 FYNNEI. This CDR3 comprises 14 residues. The V gene end was trimmed by 6 bases and the J gene end by 4 bases; junction bases not matched to a gene: 7. The DNA for the CDR3 is TGTGCCAGCAGACCTCAGGGGGCGAGAGAGACCCAGTACTTC. Amino acids: CASRPQGARETQYF.

This clone was seen a handful of times. The chain has TRBV7-9 and TRBJ1-2; 7 positions match TRBD1. This CDR3 has 14 amino acids. After removal of 7 bases from V and 3 bases from J, the junction contained 8 bases not matched to a gene. Germline values: CDR1 SEHNR, CDR2 FQNEAQ (reference sequence). The CDR3 here is CASTYTGVDYGYTF. Here the CDR3 DNA reads TGTGCCAGCACCTATACAGGGGTCGACTATGGCTACACCTTC.

This clone was found once. V is TRBV6-2 or TRBV6-3 and J is TRBJ1-1; the D gene is possibly TRBD1 (6 bases). The ends were cut back, 2 bases at V and 8 bases at J, with 9 bases in the middle. CDR3 length equals 12 residues. Germline lookup yields CDR1 MNHEY and CDR2 SVGEGT. The chain's CDR3 is CASSYQGLEAFF. In nucleotides, the CDR3 is TGTGCCAGCAGTTACCAGGGGTTGGAAGCTTTCTTT.

This rearrangement joins TRBV4-3 to TRBJ1-6; no clear D gene. With 2 bases removed from V and 8 bases from J, the gap between germline ends came to 10 bases. Germline CDR1 reads LGHNA; CDR2 reads YSLEER. This CDR3 has 14 amino acids. This CDR3 reads CASSQWAGDSPLHF. The CDR3 DNA reads as TGCGCCAGCAGCCAATGGGCTGGCGATTCACCCCTCCACTTT.

This chain connects TRBV20-1 to TRBJ2-5; 13 positions match TRBD2. The germline CDR1 and CDR2 sequences are DFQATT and SNEGSKA (reference sequence). V was pared by 3 bases and J by 5 bases, with 9 bases of the junction left unmatched. The length of the CDR3 is 16 residues. This CDR3 reads CSASQLAGGPGETQYF. CDR3 sequence (DNA): TGCAGTGCTAGTCAACTAGCGGGAGGGCCAGGGGAGACCCAGTACTTC.

The chain recombines TRBV5-8 with TRBJ2-3; 7 bases line up with TRBD1. The ends lost 0 bases at V and 1 base at J; junction bases unmatched: 8. The CDR3 extends over 17 amino acids. CDR1 and CDR2 from the germline V gene are SGHTS and YDEGEE. This chain's CDR3 is CASSLAAGGRGTDTQYF. CDR3 coding DNA: TGTGCCAGCAGCTTGGCGGCAGGGGGTCGGGGCACAGATACGCAGTATTTT.

This clone was detected only once. The chain combines TRBV5-3 with TRBJ2-7, with no clear D. TRBV5-3 is identified as an open reading frame with a role that is uncertain. This CDR3 region has 14 residues. Trimming took off 2 bases at V and 5 bases at J, with 14 bases between the two ends. The CDR3 nucleotides are TGTGCCAGAAGCTTTACTTTGCCGGTCAACGAGCAGTACGTC. Translation gives CARSFTLPVNEQYV.

The chain recombines TRBV7-9 with TRBJ2-3, with 13 bases matching TRBD2. The CDR3 sequence is 16 residues long. V dropped 4 bases and J dropped 0; count of bases not matched to a gene: 1. Germline CDR1 is SEHNR and CDR2 is FQNEAQ (reference sequence). CDR3 region: CASSWGLAGSTDTQYF. The CDR3 DNA is TGTGCCAGCAGCTGGGGACTAGCGGGGAGCACAGATACGCAGTATTTT.

This sequence joins TRBV4-1 and TRBJ1-1; TRBD1 agrees at 8 bases. Germline CDR1 is MGHRA and CDR2 is YSYEKL. V trimming: 1 base; J trimming: 5 bases; junction bases outside the gene matches: 3. CDR3 length equals 14 residues. Written as DNA, the CDR3 is TGCGCCAGCAGCCAAGTTACAGGGGGGACTGAAGCTTTCTTT. This gives the protein CASSQVTGGTEAFF.

The genes are TRBV6-5 and TRBJ1-2; D might be TRBD1 (5 bases). The germline CDR1 and CDR2 sequences are MNHEY and SVGAGI. CDR3 length: 13 residues. V gave up 4 bases and J gave up 6 bases, with 12 bases separating them. Here the CDR3 DNA reads TGTGCCAGCAGTTGGGGGAGGACGAATGGCTACACCTTC. Its translation is CASSWGRTNGYTF.

This chain connects TRBV4-3 to TRBJ2-1, with TRBD2 matching 9 bases. Germline V gene lookup returns CDR1 LGHNA and CDR2 YSLEER. J lost 9 bases, V lost 1 base, and 7 bases had no gene match. The CDR3 runs 15 residues. This chain's CDR3 is CASSQGSGRFSEQFF. The CDR3 DNA sequence: TGCGCCAGCAGCCAAGGTAGCGGGAGATTCAGTGAGCAGTTCTTC.